The subject of this entry is one TCR beta chain. This may be a read error, as it is one base from a much larger clone. Trimming took off 4 bases at V and 4 bases at J, with 17 bases between the two ends. This CDR3 is built from 15 residues. Germline loops: CDR1 SGDLS, CDR2 YYNGEE. Sequenced by immunoSEQ multiplex PCR; TCRdb stores in-frame clones only, minus some. The sample has around 1.1 million clones, 75% to 85% seen once. These data originate in a study of shared clonotypes between healthy human individuals. Study-wide context: Donors had three CD4 naive, three CD4 memory, two CD8 naive and one CD8 memory plate apiece.

The receptor was derived from a man aged 18 to 29 in good health. Some clones in this sample may be carry-over from other donors' samples. The rearrangement joins TRBV9 to TRBJ1-2; D unclear. Input material: memory CD4+ T cells from PBMCs. The subset: CD45RA-negative fraction. DNA for the CDR3: TGTGCCAGCAGCCCTAGGACGGGTTTGGGCTATGGCTACACCTTC. It is translated as CASSPRTGLGYGYTF.